This T cell receptor (beta chain) was captured by sequencing in a study of OX40 agonist ivuxolimab in advanced cancers. Turning to the study itself: Ivuxolimab, an antibody that agonizes OX40 (CD134), was administered to the patients. Regarding the study as a whole: Clonal expansion was among the lowest in partial responders at 0.1-3.0 mg/kg, especially CD8+.

This CDR3 has 15 residues. Germline assignment: CDR1 LNHDA and CDR2 SQIVND (reference sequence). The V gene lost 3 bases and the J gene lost 0 bases, with 9 bases spanning the gap. Baseline, cycle 4 day 1, and cycle 7 day 1 were the blood sampling points. Assay: immunoSEQ multiplex PCR; the TCRdb copy retains only in-frame clones and omits some. The sample lists around 39,000 clones, approximately 72% occurring once. Note on this clone: No antigen is known for it.

The clonotype was recovered from an adult with an advanced solid tumor such as melanoma, head and neck, liver or kidney cancer. The genes are TRBV19 and TRBJ2-1, with D maybe TRBD2 (6 bases). Here the sequenced sample was CD4+ or CD8+ T cells sorted from blood, taken in a trial of the OX40 agonist ivuxolimab. CDR3 residues: CASSIGGYSYNEQFF. As DNA, the CDR3 is TGTGCCAGTAGTATTGGGGGGTACTCCTACAATGAGCAGTTCTTC.